The present entry profiles one T cell receptor (beta chain) with its context. Antigen unknown. Germline CDR1 SGDLS, CDR2 YYNGEE. Trimming took 10 bases from V and 3 from J; bases not matched to a gene: 22. The CDR3 extends over 18 amino acids. This sample is part of a study of cytomegalovirus exposure and HLA in healthy donors. Both 60 Vbeta primers and 13 Jbeta primers went into the PCR. Only in-frame clones appear in the TCRdb table, and some are missing; sequencing was by immunoSEQ multiplex PCR. This table has approximately 110,000 clones, 74% appearing once. The study's findings and limits: What was likely a sequencing artifact was a cluster of highly shared sequence variants.

The receptor was isolated from a woman aged 40 to 49 in good health and CMV-seropositive. V gene TRBV9 combines with J gene TRBJ2-1, with 7 bases that match TRBD2. Sequenced: PBMCs. The CDR3, as DNA: TGTGCCCAAACCAAACCTAGCGGACTAACAAGACTCTACAATGAGCAGTTCTTC. The encoded protein is CAQTKPSGLTRLYNEQFF.